A selection of T cell receptor beta chains follows, all from one sample in a study of early T cells in non-severe SARS-CoV-2 infection. TCRdb processed the 5' RACE reads anew with MiXCR; each CDR3 protein has one entry. Of 30,000 to 45,000 distinct CDR3 sequences detected, about 5% appear once; the ten largest clones hold about 27%. Sample: whole blood. The origin of the receptors is an adult who was a healthcare worker with PCR-confirmed SARS-CoV-2 infection or an uninfected control (not recorded which). The CDR3 runs from the conserved cysteine through the conserved F or W. Fields, in order: D gene, V gene, clone size, J gene, CDR3 protein, CDR3 DNA. The D gene is left open where the match is weak. The listing skips clone size in some rows; elsewhere it reads once, few, many or a size class.

D: TRBD2
V: TRBV11-2
size: many
J: TRBJ2-7
CDR3: CASSSGLAGRYEQYF
DNA: TGTGCCAGCAGCTCCGGACTAGCGGGCAGGTACGAGCAGTACTTC

D: .
V: TRBV12-3/TRBV12-4
size: many
J: TRBJ2-7
CDR3: CASSFGGYEQYF
DNA: TGTGCCAGCAGTTTCGGGGGCTACGAGCAGTACTTC

D: .
V: TRBV5-1
size: few
J: TRBJ1-1
CDR3: CASSLVAVGTEAFF
DNA: TGCGCCAGCAGCTTGGTAGCGGTCGGCACTGAAGCTTTCTTT

D: .
V: TRBV4-1
size: .
J: TRBJ1-2
CDR3: CASSQDGFAAHGYPF
DNA: TGCGCCAGCAGCCAAGATGGATTTGCAGCGCATGGCTACCCCTTC

D: .
V: TRBV24-1
size: few
J: TRBJ1-1
CDR3: CATSDNSRGAEAFF
DNA: TGTGCCACCAGTGATAATTCTCGGGGGGCTGAAGCTTTCTTT

D: .
V: TRBV14
size: many
J: TRBJ1-1
CDR3: CASSQEGYRANTEAFF
DNA: TGTGCCAGCAGCCAAGAGGGGTACAGGGCGAACACTGAAGCTTTCTTT

D: .
V: TRBV12-3/TRBV12-4
size: .
J: TRBJ2-3
CDR3: CANSFLGTDTQYF
DNA: TGTGCCAACAGTTTTCTGGGCACAGATACGCAGTATTTT

D: TRBD1
V: TRBV12-3/TRBV12-4
size: .
J: TRBJ1-2
CDR3: CASSFNRGGYGYTF
DNA: TGTGCCAGCAGTTTTAACAGGGGCGGCTATGGCTACACCTTC

D: TRBD1
V: TRBV5-6
size: many
J: TRBJ1-2
CDR3: CASSLGQGWGYTF
DNA: TGTGCCAGCAGCTTGGGACAGGGATGGGGCTACACCTTC

D: .
V: TRBV6-1
size: few
J: TRBJ2-2
CDR3: CASKEGADTGELFF
DNA: TGTGCCAGCAAGGAGGGAGCGGACACCGGGGAGCTGTTTTTT

D: TRBD2
V: TRBV5-4
size: many
J: TRBJ2-1
CDR3: CASSRGLAGDNEQFF
DNA: TGTGCCAGCAGCCGCGGACTAGCGGGGGACAATGAGCAGTTCTTC

D: TRBD1
V: TRBV12-5
size: few
J: TRBJ1-1
CDR3: CASGPGYGTAWNTEAFF
DNA: TGTGCTAGTGGTCCGGGGTACGGGACAGCTTGGAACACTGAAGCTTTCTTT

D: TRBD1
V: TRBV20-1
size: .
J: TRBJ1-1
CDR3: CSSVETPRGQAFF
DNA: TGCAGTTCCGTCGAAACACCCAGGGGGCAAGCTTTCTTT

D: .
V: TRBV9
size: .
J: TRBJ2-3
CDR3: CASSVDSRKNTQYF
DNA: TGTGCCAGCAGCGTAGACTCGCGGAAAAATACGCAGTATTTT

D: TRBD1
V: TRBV27
size: many
J: TRBJ2-3
CDR3: CASSFSDRGRGDTQYF
DNA: TGTGCCAGCAGTTTTTCGGACAGGGGGCGGGGAGATACGCAGTATTTT

D: .
V: TRBV11-1
size: many
J: TRBJ2-3
CDR3: CASSLRTDTQYF
DNA: TGTGCCAGCAGCTTAAGAACAGATACGCAGTATTTT

D: .
V: TRBV10-3
size: many
J: TRBJ1-2
CDR3: CAISESSGNYGYTF
DNA: TGTGCCATCAGTGAGTCATCGGGCAACTATGGCTACACCTTC